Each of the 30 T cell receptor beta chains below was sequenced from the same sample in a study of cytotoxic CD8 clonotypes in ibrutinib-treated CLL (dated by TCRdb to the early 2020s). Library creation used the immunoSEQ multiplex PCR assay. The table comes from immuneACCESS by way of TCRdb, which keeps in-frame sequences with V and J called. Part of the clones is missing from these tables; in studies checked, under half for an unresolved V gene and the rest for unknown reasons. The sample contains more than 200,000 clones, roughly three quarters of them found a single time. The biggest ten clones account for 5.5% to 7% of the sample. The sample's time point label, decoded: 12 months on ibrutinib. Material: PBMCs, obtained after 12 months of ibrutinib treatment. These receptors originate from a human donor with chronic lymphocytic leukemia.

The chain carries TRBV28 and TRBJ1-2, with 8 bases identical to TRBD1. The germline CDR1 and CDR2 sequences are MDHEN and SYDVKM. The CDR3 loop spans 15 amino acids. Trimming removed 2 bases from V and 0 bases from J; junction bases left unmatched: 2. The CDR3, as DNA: TGTGCCAGCAGTTTACAGACAGGGGCTAACTATGGCTACACCTTC. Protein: CASSLQTGANYGYTF.

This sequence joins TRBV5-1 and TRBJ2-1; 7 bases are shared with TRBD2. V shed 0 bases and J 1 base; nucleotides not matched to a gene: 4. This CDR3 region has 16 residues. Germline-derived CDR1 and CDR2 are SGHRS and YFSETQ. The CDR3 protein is CASSLVYGRSYNEQFF. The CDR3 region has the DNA TGCGCCAGCAGCTTGGTTTACGGGAGGTCCTACAATGAGCAGTTCTTC.

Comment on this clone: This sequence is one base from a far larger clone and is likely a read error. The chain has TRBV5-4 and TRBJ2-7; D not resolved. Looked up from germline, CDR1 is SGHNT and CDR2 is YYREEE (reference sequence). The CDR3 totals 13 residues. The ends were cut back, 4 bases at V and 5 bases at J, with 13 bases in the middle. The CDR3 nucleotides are TGTGCCAGCAGCCAAGATCTGGCGAACGAGCAGTACTTC. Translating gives CASSQDLANEQYF.

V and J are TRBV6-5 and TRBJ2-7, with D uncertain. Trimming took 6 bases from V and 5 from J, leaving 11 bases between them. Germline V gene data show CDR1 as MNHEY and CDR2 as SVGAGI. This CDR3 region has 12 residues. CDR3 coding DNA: TGTGCCAGCAGGTCCAGGAATCACGAGCAGTACTTC. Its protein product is CASRSRNHEQYF.

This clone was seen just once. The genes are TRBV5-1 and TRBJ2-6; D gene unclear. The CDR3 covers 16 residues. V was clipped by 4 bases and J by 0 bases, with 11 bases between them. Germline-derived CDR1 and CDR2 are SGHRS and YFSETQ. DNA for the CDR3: TGCGCCAGCAGCGCTACTGCCATCTCTGGGGCCAACGTCCTGACTTTC. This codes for CASSATAISGANVLTF.

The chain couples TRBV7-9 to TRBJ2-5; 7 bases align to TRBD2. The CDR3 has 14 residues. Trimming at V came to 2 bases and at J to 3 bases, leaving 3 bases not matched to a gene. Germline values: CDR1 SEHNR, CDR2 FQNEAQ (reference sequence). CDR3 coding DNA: TGTGCCAGCAGCTTATCAAGCGGGAAAGAGACCCAGTACTTC. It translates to CASSLSSGKETQYF. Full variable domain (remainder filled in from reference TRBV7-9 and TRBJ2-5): DTGVSQNPRHKITKRGQNVTFRCDPISEHNRLYWYRQTLGQGPEFLTYFQNEAQLEKSRLLSDRFSAERPKGSFSTLEIQRTEQGDSAMYLCASSLSSGKETQYFGPGTRLLVL.

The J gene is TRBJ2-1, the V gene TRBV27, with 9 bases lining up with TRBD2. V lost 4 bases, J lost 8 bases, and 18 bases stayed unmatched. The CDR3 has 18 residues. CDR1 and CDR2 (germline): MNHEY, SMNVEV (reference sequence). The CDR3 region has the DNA TGTGCCAGCAGTTCCCGGGGTGTTGCGGGAGGGGTGAGGGATGAGCAGTTCTTC. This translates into CASSSRGVAGGVRDEQFF.

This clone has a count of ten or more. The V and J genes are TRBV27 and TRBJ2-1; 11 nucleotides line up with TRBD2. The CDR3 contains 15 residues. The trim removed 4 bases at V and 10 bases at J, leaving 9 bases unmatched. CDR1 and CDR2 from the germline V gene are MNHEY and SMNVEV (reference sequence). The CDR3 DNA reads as TGTGCCAGCAGTTCAACTAGCGGGGGCTGGCGAGAGCAGTTCTTC. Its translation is CASSSTSGGWREQFF.

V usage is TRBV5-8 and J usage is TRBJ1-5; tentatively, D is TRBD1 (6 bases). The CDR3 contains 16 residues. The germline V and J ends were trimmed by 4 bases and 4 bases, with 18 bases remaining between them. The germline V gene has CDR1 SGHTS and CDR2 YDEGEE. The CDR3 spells CASSLLQGSRNQPQHF. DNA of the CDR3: TGTGCCAGCAGCCTGTTACAGGGTTCGCGGAATCAGCCCCAGCATTTT.

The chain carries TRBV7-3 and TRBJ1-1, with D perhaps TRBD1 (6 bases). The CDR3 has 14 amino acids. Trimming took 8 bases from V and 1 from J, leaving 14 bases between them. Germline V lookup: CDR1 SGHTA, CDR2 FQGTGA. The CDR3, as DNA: TGTGCCAGCTGTCTGGGGGGCCCGAACACTGAAGCTTTCTTT. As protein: CASCLGGPNTEAFF.

The CDR3 spells CASSLVFTSGGREQYF. As DNA, the CDR3 is TGCGCCAGCAGCTTGGTTTTCACTAGCGGGGGTAGGGAGCAGTACTTC. The chain combines TRBV5-1 with TRBJ2-7, with 11 bases that match TRBD2. Germline loops: CDR1 SGHRS, CDR2 YFSETQ. The length of the CDR3 is 16 residues. V shed 0 bases, J shed 7 bases, and the junction held 9 bases outside the gene matches.

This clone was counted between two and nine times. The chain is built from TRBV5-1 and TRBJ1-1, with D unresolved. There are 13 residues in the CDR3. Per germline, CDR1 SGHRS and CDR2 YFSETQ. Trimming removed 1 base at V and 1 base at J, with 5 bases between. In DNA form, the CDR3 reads TGCGCCAGCAGCTTGTTTAGGAACACTGAAGCTTTCTTT. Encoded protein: CASSLFRNTEAFF.

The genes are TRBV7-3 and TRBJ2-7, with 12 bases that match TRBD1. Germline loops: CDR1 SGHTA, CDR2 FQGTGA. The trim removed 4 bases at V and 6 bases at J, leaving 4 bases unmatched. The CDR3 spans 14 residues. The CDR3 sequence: CASSSGTGGSEQYF. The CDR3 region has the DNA TGTGCCAGCAGCTCAGGGACAGGGGGCTCCGAGCAGTACTTC.

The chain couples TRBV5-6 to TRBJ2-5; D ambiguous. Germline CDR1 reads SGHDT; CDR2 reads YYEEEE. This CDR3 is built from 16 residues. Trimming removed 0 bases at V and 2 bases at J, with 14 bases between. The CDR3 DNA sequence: TGTGCCAGCAGCTTGGGTCGGGTAAATCTACAAGAGACCCAGTACTTC. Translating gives CASSLGRVNLQETQYF.

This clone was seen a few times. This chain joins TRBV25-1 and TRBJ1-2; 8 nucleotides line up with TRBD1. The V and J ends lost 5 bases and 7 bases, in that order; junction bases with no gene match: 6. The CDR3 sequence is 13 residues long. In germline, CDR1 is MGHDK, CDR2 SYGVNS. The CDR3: CASSRTGPGGYTF. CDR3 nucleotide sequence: TGTGCCAGCAGTCGGACAGGGCCAGGTGGCTACACCTTC.

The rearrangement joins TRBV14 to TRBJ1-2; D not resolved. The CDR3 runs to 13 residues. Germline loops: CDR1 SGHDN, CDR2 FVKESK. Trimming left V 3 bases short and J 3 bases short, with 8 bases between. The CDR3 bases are TGTGCCAGCAGCCATAGGGAGTACTATGGCTACACCTTC. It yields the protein CASSHREYYGYTF.

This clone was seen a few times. In nucleotides, the CDR3 is TGCGCCAGCAGCCCCGTCGGGTTGGGCAATCAGCCCCAGCATTTT. This translates into CASSPVGLGNQPQHF. This chain links TRBV5-1 with TRBJ1-5; D gene unclear. V was clipped by 4 bases and J by 2 bases, with 13 bases between them. This CDR3 region has 15 residues. Germline CDR1 reads SGHRS; CDR2 reads YFSETQ.

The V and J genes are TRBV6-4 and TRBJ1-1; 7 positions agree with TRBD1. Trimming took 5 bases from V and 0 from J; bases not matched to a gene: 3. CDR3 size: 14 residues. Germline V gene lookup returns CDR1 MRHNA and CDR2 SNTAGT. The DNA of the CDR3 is TGTGCCAGCAGTTTACAGGGGATGAACACTGAAGCTTTCTTT. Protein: CASSLQGMNTEAFF.

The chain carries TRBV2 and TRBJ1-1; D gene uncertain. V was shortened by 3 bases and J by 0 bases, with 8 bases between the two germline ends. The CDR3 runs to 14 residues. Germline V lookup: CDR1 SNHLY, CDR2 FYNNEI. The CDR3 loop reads CASSEGSLNTEAFF. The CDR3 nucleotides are TGTGCCAGCAGTGAGGGCAGCTTGAACACTGAAGCTTTCTTT. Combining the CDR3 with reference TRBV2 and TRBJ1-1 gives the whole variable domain EPEVTQTPSHQVTQMGQEVILRCVPISNHLYFYWYRQILGQKVEFLVSFYNNEISEKSEIFDDQFSVERPDGSNFTLKIRSTKLEDSAMYFCASSEGSLNTEAFFGQGTRLTVV.

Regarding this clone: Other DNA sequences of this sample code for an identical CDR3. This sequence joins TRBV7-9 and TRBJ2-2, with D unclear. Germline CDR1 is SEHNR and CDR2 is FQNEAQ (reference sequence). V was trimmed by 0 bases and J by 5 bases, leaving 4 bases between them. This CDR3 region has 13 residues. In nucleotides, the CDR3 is TGTGCCAGCAGCTTAGCGCGAACCGGGGAGCTGTTTTTT. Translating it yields CASSLARTGELFF.

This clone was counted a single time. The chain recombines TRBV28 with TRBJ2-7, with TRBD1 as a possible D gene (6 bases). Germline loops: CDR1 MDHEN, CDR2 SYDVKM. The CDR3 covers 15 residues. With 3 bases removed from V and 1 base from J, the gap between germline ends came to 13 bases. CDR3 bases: TGTGCCAGCAGTTTCCGGACAGCCTTTTCCTACGAGCAGTACTTC. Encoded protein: CASSFRTAFSYEQYF.

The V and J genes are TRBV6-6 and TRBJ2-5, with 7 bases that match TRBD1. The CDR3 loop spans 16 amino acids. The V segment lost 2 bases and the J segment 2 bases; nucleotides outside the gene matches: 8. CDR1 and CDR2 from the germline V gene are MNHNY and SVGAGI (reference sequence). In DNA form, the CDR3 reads TGTGCCAGCAGTTACGGTTGGGACAGAGGACAAGAGACCCAGTACTTC. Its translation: CASSYGWDRGQETQYF.

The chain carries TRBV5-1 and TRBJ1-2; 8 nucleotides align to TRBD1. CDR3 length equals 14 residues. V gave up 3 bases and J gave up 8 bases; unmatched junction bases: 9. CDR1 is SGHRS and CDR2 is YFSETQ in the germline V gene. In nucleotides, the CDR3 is TGCGCCAGCAGCTCGGACGGGACAGGAGACGGCTACACCTTC. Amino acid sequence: CASSSDGTGDGYTF.

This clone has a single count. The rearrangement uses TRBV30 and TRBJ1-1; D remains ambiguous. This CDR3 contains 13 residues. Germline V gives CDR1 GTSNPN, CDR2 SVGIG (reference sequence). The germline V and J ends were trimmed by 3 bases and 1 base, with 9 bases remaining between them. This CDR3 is CAWRTRANTEAFF. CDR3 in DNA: TGTGCCTGGAGGACGAGGGCGAACACTGAAGCTTTCTTT. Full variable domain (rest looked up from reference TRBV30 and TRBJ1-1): SQTIHQWPATLVQPVGSPLSLECTVEGTSNPNLYWYRQAAGRGLQLLFYSVGIGQISSEVPQNLSASRPQDRQFILSSKKLLLSDSGFYLCAWRTRANTEAFFGQGTRLTVV.

CDR3 DNA sequence: TGTGCCAGCAGCTTAGTGCAAGTAACAGGGGTTGCAAGCGAGCAGTACTTC. Residues: CASSLVQVTGVASEQYF. The chain uses TRBV7-2 and TRBJ2-7, with TRBD1 matching over 7 bases. Germline V lookup: CDR1 SGHTA, CDR2 FQGNSA. V trimming: 1 base; J trimming: 6 bases; junction bases outside the gene matches: 15. The CDR3 loop spans 17 amino acids.

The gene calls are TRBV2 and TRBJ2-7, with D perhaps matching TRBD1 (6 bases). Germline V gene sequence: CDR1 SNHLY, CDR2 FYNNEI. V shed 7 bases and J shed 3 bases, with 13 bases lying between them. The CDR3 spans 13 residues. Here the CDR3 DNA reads TGTGCCAGCACCGGGGACACCTACTACGAGCAGTACTTC. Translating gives CASTGDTYYEQYF.

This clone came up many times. Here the CDR3 DNA reads TGTGCCTGGAGTGGTATAGGGAACCCTGAAAAACTGTTTTTT. This gives the protein CAWSGIGNPEKLFF. The chain couples TRBV30 to TRBJ1-4; the D is unclear. Trimming took off 1 base at V and 7 bases at J, with 13 bases between the two ends. Germline CDR1 reads GTSNPN; CDR2 reads SVGIG (reference sequence). This CDR3 has 14 amino acids.

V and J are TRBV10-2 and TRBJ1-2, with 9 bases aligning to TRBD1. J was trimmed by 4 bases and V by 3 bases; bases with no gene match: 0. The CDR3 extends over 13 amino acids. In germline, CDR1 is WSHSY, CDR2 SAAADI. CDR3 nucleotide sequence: TGCGCCAGCAGTGAACAGGGGGCCTATGGCTACACCTTC. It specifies CASSEQGAYGYTF.

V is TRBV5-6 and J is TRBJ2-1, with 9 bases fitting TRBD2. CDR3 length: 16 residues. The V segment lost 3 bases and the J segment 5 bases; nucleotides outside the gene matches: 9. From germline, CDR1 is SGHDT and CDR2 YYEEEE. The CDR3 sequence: CASSSIGLARHNEQFF. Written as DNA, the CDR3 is TGTGCCAGCAGCTCGATTGGACTAGCGAGACACAATGAGCAGTTCTTC.

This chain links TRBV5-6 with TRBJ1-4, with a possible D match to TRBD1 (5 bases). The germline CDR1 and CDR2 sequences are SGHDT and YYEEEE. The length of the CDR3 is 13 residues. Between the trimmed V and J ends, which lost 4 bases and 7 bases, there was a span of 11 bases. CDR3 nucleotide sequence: TGTGCCAGCAGCGGCAGGGTATCTGAAAAACTGTTTTTT. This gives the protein CASSGRVSEKLFF.